This T cell receptor (beta chain) was obtained from a study of beta chain features in type 1 diabetes. Overall study: Age, gender, cell numbers and subset yield matched between patients and controls. General study points: Type 1 diabetes patients showed a moderate but significant shortening of TCRB CDR3s in all four CD4+ subsets. In cDNA sequencing, cells with high TCR expression could be over-represented.

Germline V gene lookup returns CDR1 LGHNA and CDR2 YNFKEQ. The CDR3 sequence is 14 residues long. V dropped 0 bases and J dropped 5 bases, with 10 bases sitting between them. This clone was seen a single time. The antigen remains unidentified. The study reverse transcribed the entire isolated RNA, so it sequenced expressed TCRB transcripts. Produced via immunoSEQ multiplex PCR; TCRdb's table is partial and in-frame only. The sample holds about 240,000 clones, approximately 14% seen once. Sequencing was performed on naive CD4+ T cells from blood. The chain couples TRBV4-2 to TRBJ1-1, with D hard to call. The receptor's source is a man younger than 40 with type 1 diabetes. The DNA of the CDR3 is TGTGCCAGCAGCCAAGATCAGCGGGGAACTGAAGCTTTCTTT. Translating it yields CASSQDQRGTEAFF.